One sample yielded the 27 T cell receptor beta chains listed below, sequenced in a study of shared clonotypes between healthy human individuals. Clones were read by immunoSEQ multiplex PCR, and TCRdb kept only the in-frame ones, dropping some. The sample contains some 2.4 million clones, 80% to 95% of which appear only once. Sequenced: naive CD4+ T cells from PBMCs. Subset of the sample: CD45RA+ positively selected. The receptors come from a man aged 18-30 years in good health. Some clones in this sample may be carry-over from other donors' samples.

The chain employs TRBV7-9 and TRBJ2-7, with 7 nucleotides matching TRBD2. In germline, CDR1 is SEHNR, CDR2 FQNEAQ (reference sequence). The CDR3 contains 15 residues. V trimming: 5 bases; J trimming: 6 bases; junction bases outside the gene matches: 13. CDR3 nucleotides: TGTGCCAGCAGCCAAATGGGGGGGAGGTACTCCGAGCAGTACTTC. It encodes CASSQMGGRYSEQYF.

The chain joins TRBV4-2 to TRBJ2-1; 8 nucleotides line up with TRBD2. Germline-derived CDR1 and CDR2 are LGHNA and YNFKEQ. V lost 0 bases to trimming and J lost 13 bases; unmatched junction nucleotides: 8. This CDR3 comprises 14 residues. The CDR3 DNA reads TGTGCCAGCAGCCAAGACGGGAGGGCCCTTAATCAGTTCTTC. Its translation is CASSQDGRALNQFF.

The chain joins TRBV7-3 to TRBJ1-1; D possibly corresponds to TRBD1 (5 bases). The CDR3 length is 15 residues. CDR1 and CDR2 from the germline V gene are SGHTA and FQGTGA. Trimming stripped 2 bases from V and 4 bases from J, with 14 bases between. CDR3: CASSLLGGRSTEAFF. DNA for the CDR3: TGTGCCAGCAGCTTACTGGGGGGACGGTCCACTGAAGCTTTCTTT.

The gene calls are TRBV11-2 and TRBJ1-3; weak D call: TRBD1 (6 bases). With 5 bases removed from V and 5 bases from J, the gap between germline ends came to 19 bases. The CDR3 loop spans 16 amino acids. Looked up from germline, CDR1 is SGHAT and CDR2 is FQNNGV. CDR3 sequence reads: CASSPGQQGPRNTIYF. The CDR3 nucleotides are TGTGCCAGCAGCCCAGGACAGCAAGGGCCCCGAAACACCATATATTTT.

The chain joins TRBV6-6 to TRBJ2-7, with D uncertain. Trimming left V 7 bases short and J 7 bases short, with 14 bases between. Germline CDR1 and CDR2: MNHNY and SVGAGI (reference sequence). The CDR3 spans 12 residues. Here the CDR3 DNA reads TGTGCCAGCACCGGCGGTAGCTTTGAGCAGTACTTC. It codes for CASTGGSFEQYF.

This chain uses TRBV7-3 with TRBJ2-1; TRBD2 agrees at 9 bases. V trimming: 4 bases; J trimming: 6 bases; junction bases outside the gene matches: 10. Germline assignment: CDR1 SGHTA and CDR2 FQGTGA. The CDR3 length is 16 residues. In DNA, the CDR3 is TGTGCCAGCAGCTCCCAGGGACTAGCCGGTCCCAATGAGCAGTTCTTC. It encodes CASSSQGLAGPNEQFF.

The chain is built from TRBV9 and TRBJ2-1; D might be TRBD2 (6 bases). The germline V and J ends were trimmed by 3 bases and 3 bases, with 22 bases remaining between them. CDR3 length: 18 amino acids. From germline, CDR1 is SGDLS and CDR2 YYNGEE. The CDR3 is CASSAPRDSSPFYNEQFF. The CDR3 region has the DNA TGTGCCAGCAGCGCCCCCCGGGACTCCTCTCCTTTCTACAATGAGCAGTTCTTC.

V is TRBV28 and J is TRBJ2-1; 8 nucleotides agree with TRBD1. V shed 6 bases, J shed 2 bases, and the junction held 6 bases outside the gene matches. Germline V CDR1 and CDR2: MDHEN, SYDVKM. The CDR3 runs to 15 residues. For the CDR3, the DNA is TGTGCCAGCAGCGCCGGACAGGGCACCTACAATGAGCAGTTCTTC. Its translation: CASSAGQGTYNEQFF. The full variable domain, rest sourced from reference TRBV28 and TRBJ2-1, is DVKVTQSSRYLVKRTGEKVFLECVQDMDHENMFWYRQDPGLGLRLIYFSYDVKMKEKGDIPEGYSVSREKKERFSLILESASTNQTSMYLCASSAGQGTYNEQFFGPGTRLTVL.

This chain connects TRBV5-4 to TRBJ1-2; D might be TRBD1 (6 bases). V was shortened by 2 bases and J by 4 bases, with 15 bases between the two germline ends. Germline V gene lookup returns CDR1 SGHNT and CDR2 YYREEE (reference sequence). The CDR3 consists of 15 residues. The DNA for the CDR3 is TGTGCCAGCAGCTTCGTCGATGTGGGGGCCTATGGCTACACCTTC. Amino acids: CASSFVDVGAYGYTF.

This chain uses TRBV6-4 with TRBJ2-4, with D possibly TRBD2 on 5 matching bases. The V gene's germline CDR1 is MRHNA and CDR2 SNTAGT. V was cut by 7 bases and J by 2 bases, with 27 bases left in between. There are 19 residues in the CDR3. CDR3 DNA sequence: TGTGCCAGCACGAAGAAATCGGGAAGACGCCAGTGGCCCAAAAACATTCAGTACTTC. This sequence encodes CASTKKSGRRQWPKNIQYF.

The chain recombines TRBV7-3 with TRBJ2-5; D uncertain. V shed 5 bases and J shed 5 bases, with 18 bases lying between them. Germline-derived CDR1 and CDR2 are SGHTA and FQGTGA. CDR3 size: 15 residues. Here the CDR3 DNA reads TGTGCCAGCAGCCTCGCCGGGCAAGATTGGGAGACCCAGTACTTC. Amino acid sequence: CASSLAGQDWETQYF.

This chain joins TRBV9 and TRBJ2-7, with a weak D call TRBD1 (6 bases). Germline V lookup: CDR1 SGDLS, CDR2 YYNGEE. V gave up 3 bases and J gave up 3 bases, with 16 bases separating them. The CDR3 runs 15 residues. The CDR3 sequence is CASSEGTAGVYEQYF. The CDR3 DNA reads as TGTGCCAGCAGCGAGGGGACCGCAGGGGTCTACGAGCAGTACTTC.

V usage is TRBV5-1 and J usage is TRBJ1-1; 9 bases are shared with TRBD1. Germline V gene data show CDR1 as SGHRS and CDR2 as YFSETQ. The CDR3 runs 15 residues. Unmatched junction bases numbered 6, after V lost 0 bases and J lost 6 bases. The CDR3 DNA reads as TGCGCCAGCAGCTTGGCCTACAGGGGGCGGGCTGAAGCTTTCTTT. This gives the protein CASSLAYRGRAEAFF. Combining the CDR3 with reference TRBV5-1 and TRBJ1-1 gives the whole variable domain KAGVTQTPRYLIKTRGQQVTLSCSPISGHRSVSWYQQTPGQGLQFLFEYFSETQRNKGNFPGRFSGRQFSNSRSEMNVSTLELGDSALYLCASSLAYRGRAEAFFGQGTRLTVV.

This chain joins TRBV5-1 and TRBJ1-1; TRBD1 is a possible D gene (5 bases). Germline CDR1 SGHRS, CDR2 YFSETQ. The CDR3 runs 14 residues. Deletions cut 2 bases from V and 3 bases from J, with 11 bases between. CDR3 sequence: CASSFTRGDTEAFF. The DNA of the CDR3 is TGCGCCAGCAGCTTCACGCGGGGGGACACTGAAGCTTTCTTT.

For the CDR3, the DNA is TGCGCCAGCAACAAACTAGCGGGAGGGCCCACAGATACGCAGTATTTT. Amino acid sequence: CASNKLAGGPTDTQYF. This chain connects TRBV5-1 to TRBJ2-3, with 13 bases aligning to TRBD2. With V trimmed by 6 bases and J by 2 bases, 6 bases remained unmatched. CDR1 is SGHRS, CDR2 YFSETQ, per germline. The CDR3 is 16 amino acids.

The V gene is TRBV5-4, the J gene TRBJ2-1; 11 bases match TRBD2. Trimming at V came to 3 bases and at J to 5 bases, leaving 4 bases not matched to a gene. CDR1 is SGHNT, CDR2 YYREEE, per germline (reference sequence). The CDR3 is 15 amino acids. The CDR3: CASSSLAGGDNEQFF. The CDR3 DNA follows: TGTGCCAGCAGCTCTTTAGCGGGGGGGGACAATGAGCAGTTCTTC.

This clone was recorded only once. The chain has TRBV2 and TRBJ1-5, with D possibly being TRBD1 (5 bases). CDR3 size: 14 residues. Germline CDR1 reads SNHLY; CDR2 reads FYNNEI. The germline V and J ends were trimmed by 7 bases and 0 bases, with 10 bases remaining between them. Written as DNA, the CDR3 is TGTGCCAGCACCCTAGGGGATAGCAATCAGCCCCAGCATTTT. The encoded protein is CASTLGDSNQPQHF.

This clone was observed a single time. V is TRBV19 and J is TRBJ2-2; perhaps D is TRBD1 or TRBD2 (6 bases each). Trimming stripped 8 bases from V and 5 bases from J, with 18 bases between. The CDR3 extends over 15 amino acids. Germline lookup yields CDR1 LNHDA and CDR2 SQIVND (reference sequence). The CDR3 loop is CASERSGAVTGELFF. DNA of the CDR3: TGTGCCAGTGAACGTTCGGGGGCTGTAACCGGGGAGCTGTTTTTT. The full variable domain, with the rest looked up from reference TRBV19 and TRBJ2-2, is DGGITQSPKYLFRKEGQNVTLSCEQNLNHDAMYWYRQDPGQGLRLIYYSQIVNDFQKGDIAEGYSVSREKKESFPLTVTSAQKNPTAFYLCASERSGAVTGELFFGEGSRLTVL.

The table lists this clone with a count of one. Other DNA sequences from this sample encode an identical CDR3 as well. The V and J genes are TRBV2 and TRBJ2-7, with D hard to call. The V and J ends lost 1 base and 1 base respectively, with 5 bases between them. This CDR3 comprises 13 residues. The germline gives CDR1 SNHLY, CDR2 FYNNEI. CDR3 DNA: TGTGCCAGCAGTGAAGTCCGGTCCTACGAGCAGTACTTC. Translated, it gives CASSEVRSYEQYF.

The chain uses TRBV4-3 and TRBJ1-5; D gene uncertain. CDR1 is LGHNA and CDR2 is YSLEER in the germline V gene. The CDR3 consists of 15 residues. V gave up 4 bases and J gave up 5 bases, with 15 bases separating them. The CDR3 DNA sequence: TGCGCCAGCAGCCCCCGTCCGGGGTTCCATCAGCCCCAGCATTTT. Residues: CASSPRPGFHQPQHF.

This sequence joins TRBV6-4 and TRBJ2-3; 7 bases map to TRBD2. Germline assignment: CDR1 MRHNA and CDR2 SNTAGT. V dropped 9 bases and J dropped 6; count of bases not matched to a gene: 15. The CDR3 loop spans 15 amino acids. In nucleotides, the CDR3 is TGTGCCAGAACCGGGGGGAGGCGGCCTTTTGATACGCAGTATTTT. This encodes CARTGGRRPFDTQYF.

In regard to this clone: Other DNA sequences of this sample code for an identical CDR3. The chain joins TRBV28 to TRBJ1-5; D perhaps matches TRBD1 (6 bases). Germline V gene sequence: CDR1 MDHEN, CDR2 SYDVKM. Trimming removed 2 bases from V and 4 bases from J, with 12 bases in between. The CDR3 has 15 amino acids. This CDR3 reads CASSLGGAGNQPQHF. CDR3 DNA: TGTGCCAGCAGTTTAGGGGGCGCAGGGAATCAGCCCCAGCATTTT.

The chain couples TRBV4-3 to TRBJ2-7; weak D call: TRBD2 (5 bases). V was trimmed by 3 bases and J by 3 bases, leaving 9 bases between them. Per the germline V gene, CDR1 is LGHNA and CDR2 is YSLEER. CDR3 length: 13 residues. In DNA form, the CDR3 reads TGCGCCAGCAGCCACGCACTAGTCTACGAGCAGTACTTC. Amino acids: CASSHALVYEQYF.

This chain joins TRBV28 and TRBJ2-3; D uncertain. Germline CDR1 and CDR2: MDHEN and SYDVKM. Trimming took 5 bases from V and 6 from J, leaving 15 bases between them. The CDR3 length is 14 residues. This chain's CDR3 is CASSPPGGRDTQYF. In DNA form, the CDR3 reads TGTGCCAGCAGTCCTCCCGGTGGCAGGGATACGCAGTATTTT. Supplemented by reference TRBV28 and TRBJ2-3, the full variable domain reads DVKVTQSSRYLVKRTGEKVFLECVQDMDHENMFWYRQDPGLGLRLIYFSYDVKMKEKGDIPEGYSVSREKKERFSLILESASTNQTSMYLCASSPPGGRDTQYFGPGTRLTVL.

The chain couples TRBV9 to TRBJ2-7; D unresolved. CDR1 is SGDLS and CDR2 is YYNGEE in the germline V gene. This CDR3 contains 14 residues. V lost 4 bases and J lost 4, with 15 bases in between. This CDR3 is CASSPPGIRYEQYF. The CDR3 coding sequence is TGTGCCAGCAGCCCCCCCGGTATAAGGTACGAGCAGTACTTC.

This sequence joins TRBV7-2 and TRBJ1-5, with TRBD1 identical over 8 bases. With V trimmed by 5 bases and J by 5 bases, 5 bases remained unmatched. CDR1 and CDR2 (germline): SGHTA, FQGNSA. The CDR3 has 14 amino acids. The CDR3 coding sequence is TGTGCCAGCAGCGAAATACAGGGGGATCAGCCCCAGCATTTT. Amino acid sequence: CASSEIQGDQPQHF.

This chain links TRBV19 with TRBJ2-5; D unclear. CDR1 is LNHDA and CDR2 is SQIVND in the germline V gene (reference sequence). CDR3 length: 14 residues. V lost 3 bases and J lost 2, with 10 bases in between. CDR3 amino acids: CASSISTAQETQYF. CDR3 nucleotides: TGTGCCAGTAGTATTTCGACCGCTCAAGAGACCCAGTACTTC.